One and the same sample provided the 5 T cell receptor beta chains below, sequenced in a study of cytomegalovirus exposure and HLA in healthy donors. Use of 60 Vbeta and 13 Jbeta primers characterized the PCR. The method was immunoSEQ multiplex PCR; TCRdb's version includes in-frame clones alone and lacks a portion of them. Its table records 65,000 to 80,000 clones. The sample was PBMCs. All receptors derive from a man aged 25-45 years in good health and CMV-seronegative.

The chain carries TRBV5-6 and TRBJ1-2; a possible D gene is TRBD1 (5 bases). The V gene's germline CDR1 is SGHDT and CDR2 YYEEEE. The CDR3 runs 15 residues. Trimming removed 3 bases from V and 4 bases from J, with 16 bases in between. The CDR3 nucleotides read TGTGCCAGCAGCTCCCTTGGAGGGGAGGTCTATGGCTACACCTTC. It specifies CASSSLGGEVYGYTF.

This chain uses TRBV18 with TRBJ2-1; the D is unclear. The V and J ends lost 3 bases and 5 bases respectively, with 8 bases between them. Germline CDR1 is KGHSH and CDR2 is LQKENI. The length of the CDR3 is 13 residues. In nucleotides, the CDR3 is TGTGCCAGCTCACCTGCCTATGACAATGAGCAGTTCTTC. It encodes CASSPAYDNEQFF.

This chain links TRBV7-8 with TRBJ1-2; TRBD1 matches 7 bases. Germline CDR1 and CDR2: SGHVS and FQNEAQ. V shed 2 bases, J shed 6 bases, and the junction held 6 bases outside the gene matches. The CDR3 is made up of 14 amino acids. The CDR3 nucleotides read TGTGCCAGCAGCTTACTCGGTCAGGGGGATGGCTACACCTTC. Encoded protein: CASSLLGQGDGYTF.

The chain combines TRBV6-5 with TRBJ2-5; TRBD2 matches at 8 bases. CDR1 is MNHEY and CDR2 is SVGAGI in the germline V gene. The length of the CDR3 is 13 residues. V was clipped by 6 bases and J by 6 bases; unmatched bases: 6. CDR3 in amino acids: CASSGRAFQTQYF. In DNA form, the CDR3 reads TGTGCCAGCAGCGGGAGGGCCTTTCAGACCCAGTACTTC.

The CDR3 DNA is TGTGCCAGCTCACCACCCACTAGCTCCACCGGGGAGCTGTTTTTT. Translating it yields CASSPPTSSTGELFF. The chain carries TRBV18 and TRBJ2-2; a weak D match, TRBD2 (6 bases). The V end lost 0 bases, the J end lost 4 bases, and 9 bases lay between the germline ends. CDR3 length: 15 residues. Germline CDR1 reads KGHSH; CDR2 reads LQKENI.